A single sample is the source of the 17 T cell receptor beta chains below, sequenced in a study of cytomegalovirus exposure and HLA in healthy donors. The PCR made use of 60 Vbeta and 13 Jbeta primers. Assay: immunoSEQ multiplex PCR; the TCRdb copy retains only in-frame clones and omits some. The sample comprises fewer than 140,000 clones, 60% to 85% of which are singletons, and approximately 2.8% rests with the top ten. Sequenced: PBMCs. Every receptor here comes from a male donor in good health and CMV-seropositive.

This clone appeared a single time. This sequence joins TRBV6-5 and TRBJ2-5, with a possible D match to TRBD1 (5 bases). Trimming removed 5 bases from V and 1 base from J, with 8 bases in between. The CDR3 is made up of 13 amino acids. Germline V gene data show CDR1 as MNHEY and CDR2 as SVGAGI. This CDR3 reads CASSRTRQETQYF. Written as DNA, the CDR3 is TGTGCCAGCAGTAGGACACGCCAAGAGACCCAGTACTTC.

The chain carries TRBV5-1 and TRBJ1-4, with D unclear. From germline, CDR1 is SGHRS and CDR2 YFSETQ. The ends were cut back, 5 bases at V and 0 bases at J, with 11 bases in the middle. The CDR3 length is 15 residues. The DNA of the CDR3 is TGCGCCAGCAGTTCCCGTCCTTCAACTAATGAAAAACTGTTTTTT. This sequence encodes CASSSRPSTNEKLFF. Full variable domain (outside the CDR3, taken from reference TRBV5-1 and TRBJ1-4): KAGVTQTPRYLIKTRGQQVTLSCSPISGHRSVSWYQQTPGQGLQFLFEYFSETQRNKGNFPGRFSGRQFSNSRSEMNVSTLELGDSALYLCASSSRPSTNEKLFFGSGTQLSVL.

This clone appeared a few times. V is TRBV6-5 and J is TRBJ1-1; no clear D gene. Germline lookup yields CDR1 MNHEY and CDR2 SVGAGI. There are 15 residues in the CDR3. The V and J ends lost 0 bases and 5 bases respectively, with 13 bases between them. The CDR3 DNA follows: TGTGCCAGCAGTTACTCGTATCTAATGAGGACTGAAGCTTTCTTT. The encoded protein is CASSYSYLMRTEAFF.

The chain uses TRBV7-9 and TRBJ1-1; D call uncertain. The CDR3 totals 14 residues. Germline V gives CDR1 SEHNR, CDR2 FQNEAQ (reference sequence). Trimming removed 1 base at V and 1 base at J, with 7 bases between. CDR3 residues: CASSLGASNTEAFF. The CDR3 DNA reads TGTGCCAGCAGCTTAGGGGCTTCGAACACTGAAGCTTTCTTT.

This clone was counted a single time. The chain joins TRBV30 to TRBJ2-5; unclear D gene. V gave up 0 bases and J gave up 4 bases, with 9 bases separating them. CDR1 and CDR2 from the germline V gene are GTSNPN and SVGIG (reference sequence). CDR3 length equals 13 residues. CDR3 region: CAWSVNLSETQYF. CDR3 in DNA: TGTGCCTGGAGTGTAAATCTCTCAGAGACCCAGTACTTC.

V is TRBV4-2 and J is TRBJ2-5; TRBD2 matches at 7 bases. The CDR3 consists of 15 residues. In germline, CDR1 is LGHNA, CDR2 YNFKEQ. With 4 bases clipped from V and 1 base from J, the junction kept 6 bases outside the gene matches. DNA for the CDR3: TGTGCCAGCAGCCGGGGGGGGGTAGTCCAAGAGACCCAGTACTTC. Its translation is CASSRGGVVQETQYF.

This chain links TRBV6-5 with TRBJ1-2; perhaps TRBD1 as D (5 bases). Germline V gives CDR1 MNHEY, CDR2 SVGAGI. V was shortened by 2 bases and J by 4 bases, with 11 bases between the two germline ends. There are 14 residues in the CDR3. The CDR3: CASSYERGGYGYTF. DNA for the CDR3: TGTGCCAGCAGTTACGAGCGGGGGGGCTATGGCTACACCTTC.

The genes are TRBV5-1 and TRBJ2-1; 11 bases map to TRBD1. CDR1 is SGHRS, CDR2 YFSETQ, per germline. V shed 4 bases and J 10 bases; nucleotides not matched to a gene: 10. CDR3 length: 15 amino acids. CDR3 bases: TGCGCCAGCAGCCCCGGACAGGGGGCGTTTCGGGAGCAGTTCTTC. This encodes CASSPGQGAFREQFF.

The chain employs TRBV18 and TRBJ2-7; the D gene is possibly TRBD1 (5 bases). V was trimmed by 5 bases and J by 5 bases, leaving 13 bases between them. The CDR3 extends over 13 amino acids. The germline CDR1 and CDR2 sequences are KGHSH and LQKENI. The CDR3 sequence: CASSTSRVDEQYF. The CDR3 nucleotides are TGTGCCAGCTCAACATCCAGGGTTGACGAGCAGTACTTC. The full variable domain, its missing parts supplied by reference TRBV18 and TRBJ2-7, is NAGVMQNPRHLVRRRGQEARLRCSPMKGHSHVYWYRQLPEEGLKFMVYLQKENIIDESGMPKERFSAEFPKEGPSILRIQQVVRGDSAAYFCASSTSRVDEQYFGPGTRLTVT.

The chain couples TRBV9 to TRBJ1-5; 7 bases line up with TRBD1. Per the germline V gene, CDR1 is SGDLS and CDR2 is YYNGEE. V dropped 0 bases and J dropped 3; count of bases not matched to a gene: 3. The CDR3 is 15 amino acids. The CDR3 DNA sequence: TGTGCCAGCAGCGTAGGGGGACAGTTCAATCAGCCCCAGCATTTT. It yields the protein CASSVGGQFNQPQHF.

The gene calls are TRBV5-1 and TRBJ2-1, with 11 bases lining up with TRBD2. Per germline, CDR1 SGHRS and CDR2 YFSETQ. The CDR3 runs to 16 residues. After removal of 1 base from V and 6 bases from J, the junction contained 6 bases not matched to a gene. CDR3 loop: CASSLSRTSGLNEQFF. The CDR3 DNA follows: TGCGCCAGCAGCTTGTCGCGGACTAGCGGGCTCAATGAGCAGTTCTTC.

The chain employs TRBV28 and TRBJ1-6, with D possibly being TRBD1 (6 bases). Deletions cut 7 bases from V and 10 bases from J, with 17 bases between. This CDR3 contains 14 residues. Germline V lookup: CDR1 MDHEN, CDR2 SYDVKM. CDR3 nucleotide sequence: TGTGCCAGCAACGGACCACAGGGTCGCTCACCCCTCCACTTT. Protein product: CASNGPQGRSPLHF.

The gene calls are TRBV19 and TRBJ2-1; D not certain. The CDR3 is made up of 13 amino acids. Germline-derived CDR1 and CDR2 are LNHDA and SQIVND (reference sequence). V was trimmed by 4 bases and J by 2 bases, leaving 6 bases between them. CDR3 DNA: TGTGCCAGTAGTAGTAATCCCTACAATGAGCAGTTCTTC. As protein: CASSSNPYNEQFF.

The rearrangement uses TRBV6-5 and TRBJ2-3, with a weak D call TRBD2 (7 bases). V was trimmed by 7 bases and J by 9 bases, leaving 14 bases between them. The V gene's germline CDR1 is MNHEY and CDR2 SVGAGI. The CDR3 spans 12 residues. DNA of the CDR3: TGTGCCAGCAATCCCGAGGGGGGGACGCAGTATTTT. This gives the protein CASNPEGGTQYF.

The V call is TRBV15, the J call TRBJ1-4; D remains ambiguous. Germline loops: CDR1 LNHNV, CDR2 YYDKDF (reference sequence). The V gene lost 1 base and the J gene lost 3 bases, with 12 bases spanning the gap. CDR3 length equals 16 residues. The CDR3 coding sequence is TGTGCCACCAGCAGAGGCCCTCGGAGAGCTAATGAAAAACTGTTTTTT. It yields the protein CATSRGPRRANEKLFF.

This sequence joins TRBV27 and TRBJ1-3; D is unclear. V was cut by 2 bases and J by 0 bases, with 20 bases left in between. CDR3 length: 19 residues. In germline, CDR1 is MNHEY, CDR2 SMNVEV (reference sequence). For the CDR3, the DNA is TGTGCCAGCAGTTTACCCAAAAACTACGCCGGGTCCTCTGGAAACACCATATATTTT. It codes for CASSLPKNYAGSSGNTIYF.

This chain joins TRBV4-2 and TRBJ2-5; no definite D call. The CDR3 consists of 13 residues. Germline lookup yields CDR1 LGHNA and CDR2 YNFKEQ. Trimming removed 0 bases from V and 2 bases from J, with 4 bases in between. The CDR3 nucleotides read TGTGCCAGCAGCCAAGACCTTCAAGAGACCCAGTACTTC. Residues: CASSQDLQETQYF.